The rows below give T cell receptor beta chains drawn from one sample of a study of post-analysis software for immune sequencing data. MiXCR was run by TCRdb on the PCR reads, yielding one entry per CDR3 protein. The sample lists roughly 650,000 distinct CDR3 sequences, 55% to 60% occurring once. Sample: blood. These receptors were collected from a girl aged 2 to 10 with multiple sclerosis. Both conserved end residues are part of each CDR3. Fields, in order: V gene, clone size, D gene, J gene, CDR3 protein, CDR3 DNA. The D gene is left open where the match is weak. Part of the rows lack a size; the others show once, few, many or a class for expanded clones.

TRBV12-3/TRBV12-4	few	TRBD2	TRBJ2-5	CASSDRRGLAGMYQETQYF	TGTGCCAGCAGCGACCGCCGGGGGCTAGCGGGGATGTACCAAGAGACCCAGTACTTC
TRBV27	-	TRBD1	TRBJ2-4	CASRGQERNIQYF	TGTGCCAGCAGGGGACAGGAACGGAACATTCAGTACTTC
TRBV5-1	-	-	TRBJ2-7	CASSPEDYEQYF	TGCGCCAGCAGCCCGGAAGACTACGAGCAGTACTTC
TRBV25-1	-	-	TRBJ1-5	CASSESRQAPQHF	TGTGCCAGCAGTGAATCTCGGCAGGCACCCCAGCATTTT
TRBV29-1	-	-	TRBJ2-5	CSVGRNQETQYF	TGCAGCGTTGGACGGAACCAAGAGACCCAGTACTTC
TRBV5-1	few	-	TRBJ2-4	CASSVPRGTKNIQYF	TGCGCCAGCAGCGTCCCCCGCGGCACCAAAAACATTCAGTACTTC
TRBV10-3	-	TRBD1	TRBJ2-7	CAISPGQGSYYEQYF	TGTGCCATCAGTCCGGGACAGGGATCCTACTACGAGCAGTACTTC
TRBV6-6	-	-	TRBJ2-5	CASTSGQLQETQYF	TGTGCCAGCACCTCTGGACAGCTCCAAGAGACCCAGTACTTC
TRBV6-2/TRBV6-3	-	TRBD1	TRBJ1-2	CASHPTGERGYTF	TGTGCCAGCCATCCGACAGGGGAGCGTGGCTACACCTTC
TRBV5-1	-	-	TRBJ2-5	CASAPADVQETQYF	TGCGCCAGCGCACCGGCGGACGTACAAGAGACCCAGTACTTC
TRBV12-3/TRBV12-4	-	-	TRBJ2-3	CASSLIADMQYF	TGTGCCAGCAGCCTCATCGCAGATATGCAGTATTTT
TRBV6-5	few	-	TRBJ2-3	CASSHRVTDTQYF	TGTGCCAGCAGTCACAGGGTAACCGATACGCAGTATTTT
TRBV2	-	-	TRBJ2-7	CASSETPSYEQYF	TGTGCCAGCAGTGAAACCCCCTCCTACGAGCAGTACTTC
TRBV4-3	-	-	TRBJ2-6	CASSQDQPSGANVLTF	TGCGCCAGCAGCCAAGATCAACCCTCTGGGGCCAACGTCCTGACTTTC
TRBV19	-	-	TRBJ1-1	CASNPAGARTEAFF	TGTGCCAGTAACCCTGCAGGGGCGAGGACTGAAGCTTTCTTT
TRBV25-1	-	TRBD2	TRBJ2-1	CASSRAGGGREQFF	TGTGCCAGCAGTCGGGCGGGGGGAGGTAGAGAGCAGTTCTTC
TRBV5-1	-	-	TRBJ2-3	CASSFTVPRTPTDTQYF	TGCGCCAGCAGCTTTACAGTCCCCAGAACTCCCACAGATACGCAGTATTTT
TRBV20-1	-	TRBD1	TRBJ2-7	CSANAGTGLLEQYF	TGCAGTGCGAACGCCGGGACAGGGCTTTTGGAGCAGTACTTC
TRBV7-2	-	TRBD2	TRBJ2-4	CASSRLAGGNIQYF	TGTGCCAGCAGCAGACTAGCGGGGGGGAACATTCAGTACTTC
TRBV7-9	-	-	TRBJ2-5	CASSLGRRVEETQYF	TGTGCCAGCAGCTTAGGTCGACGCGTAGAGGAGACCCAGTACTTC
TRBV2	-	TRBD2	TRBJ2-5	CASTSGTQETQYF	TGTGCCAGCACTAGCGGGACACAAGAGACCCAGTACTTC
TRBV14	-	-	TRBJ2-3	CASSQAIGGITDTQYF	TGTGCCAGCAGCCAAGCTATAGGGGGAATCACAGATACGCAGTATTTT
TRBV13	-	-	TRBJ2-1	CASSPWARRNEQFF	TGTGCCAGCAGCCCCTGGGCTAGACGGAATGAGCAGTTCTTC
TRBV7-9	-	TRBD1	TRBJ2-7	CASSLGQGAGGYF	TGTGCCAGCAGCTTAGGTCAGGGCGCAGGGGGGTACTTC
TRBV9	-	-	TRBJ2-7	CASSVGGTWGNYEQYF	TGTGCCAGCAGCGTAGGAGGGACTTGGGGGAACTACGAGCAGTACTTC
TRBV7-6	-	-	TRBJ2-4	CASSQAAGTKGIQYF	TGTGCCAGCAGCCAAGCGGCGGGGACAAAGGGCATTCAGTACTTC
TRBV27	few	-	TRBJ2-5	CASSPFGGTQYF	TGTGCCAGCAGTCCGTTTGGTGGGACCCAGTACTTC
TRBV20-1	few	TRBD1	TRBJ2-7	CSARTGVSHEQYF	TGCAGTGCGCGGACAGGTGTTAGCCACGAGCAGTACTTC
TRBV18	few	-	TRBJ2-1	CASSPRRADNEQFF	TGTGCCAGCTCACCACGCCGGGCTGACAATGAGCAGTTCTTC
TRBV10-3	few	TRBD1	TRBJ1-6	CAISRLPTGNNSPLHF	TGTGCCATCAGTCGGTTACCGACAGGGAATAATTCACCCCTCCACTTT
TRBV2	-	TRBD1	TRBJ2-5	CASTQGVPETQYF	TGTGCCAGCACGCAGGGGGTACCAGAGACCCAGTACTTC
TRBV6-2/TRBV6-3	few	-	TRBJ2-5	CASSYVWLQETQYF	TGTGCCAGCAGTTACGTCTGGTTACAAGAGACCCAGTACTTC